This T cell receptor beta chain was retrieved from a study of T-cell reconstitution after alpha-beta-depleted transplantation in children. Trimming took off 6 bases at V and 2 bases at J, with 8 bases between the two ends. Per germline, CDR1 SGHVS and CDR2 FQNEAQ. The CDR3 has 12 amino acids. Construction of the TCRbeta library involved unique molecular identifiers. One entry per CDR3 protein, called by TCRdb with MiXCR from the PCR reads. The sample shows over 150,000 distinct CDR3 sequences, 14% to 15% of them seen only once. This clonotype has ten or more counts. This sequence was found in a human donor who donated a stem cell graft to a child with acute lymphoblastic leukemia. This chain uses TRBV7-8 with TRBJ2-7; no definite D call. Sequencing used PBMCs from the stem cell graft donor, obtained from the stem cell graft. CDR3 residues: CASRGRTYEQYF. DNA for the CDR3: TGTGCCAGCAGGGGCAGAACCTACGAGCAGTACTTC.